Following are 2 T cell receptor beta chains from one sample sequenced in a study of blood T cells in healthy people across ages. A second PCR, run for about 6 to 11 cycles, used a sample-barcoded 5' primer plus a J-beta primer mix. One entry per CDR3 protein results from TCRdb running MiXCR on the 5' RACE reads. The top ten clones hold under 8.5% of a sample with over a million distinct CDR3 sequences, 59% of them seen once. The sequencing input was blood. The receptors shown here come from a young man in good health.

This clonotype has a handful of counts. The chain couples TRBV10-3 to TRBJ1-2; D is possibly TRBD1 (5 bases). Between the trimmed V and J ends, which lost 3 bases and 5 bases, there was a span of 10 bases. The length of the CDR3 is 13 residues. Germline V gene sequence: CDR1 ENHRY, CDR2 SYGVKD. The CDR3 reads CAISDPGTYGYTF. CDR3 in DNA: TGTGCCATCAGTGACCCAGGGACTTATGGCTACACCTTC.

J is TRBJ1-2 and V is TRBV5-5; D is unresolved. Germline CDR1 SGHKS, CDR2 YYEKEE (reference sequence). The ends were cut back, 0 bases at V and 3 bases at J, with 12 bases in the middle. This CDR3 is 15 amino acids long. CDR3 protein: CASSLGESFDYGYTF. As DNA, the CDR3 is TGTGCCAGCAGCTTGGGCGAAAGCTTCGACTATGGCTACACCTTC.